This T cell receptor (beta chain) was identified in a study of CD8+ T cells in alopecia areata. Findings of the study overall: For patients receiving tofacitinib, scalp clonality and expanded CD8+ clones among the top 100 significantly decreased. Lesional scalp, notably in alopecia totalis/universalis, had clonality above that of normal scalp.

Once RNA had been extracted, it was reverse transcribed into cDNA to act as the sequencing template. Sequencing was performed with immunoSEQ multiplex PCR; in TCRdb, only in-frame clones are kept and a portion is missing. The sample lists under 150,000 clones; around three fifths were seen once. The treatment was: oral pan-JAK inhibitor, 5-10 mg twice daily. This clone was seen a few times. What it binds is unknown. Germline V gene sequence: CDR1 SQVTM, CDR2 ANQGSEA. The V end was cut by 3 bases, the J end by 5 bases, with 1 base between. CDR3 size: 9 residues. This specimen consisted of CD4+ T cells sorted from blood, obtained at week 24, from a patient treated with tofacitinib. The sequence was obtained from a human donor with alopecia areata. This chain links TRBV29-1 with TRBJ1-2; no definite D call. Written as DNA, the CDR3 is TGCAGCGTTGATTATGGCTACACCTTC. Translated, it gives CSVDYGYTF.